The rows below give T cell receptor beta chains drawn from one sample of a study of shared clonotypes between healthy human individuals. Repertoires were generated with immunoSEQ multiplex PCR, while TCRdb's copy carries only in-frame clones and drops some. The sample shows under 750,000 clones, over 60% of them seen only once. Sequences were obtained from memory CD4+ T cells sorted from blood. The receptors come from a woman aged 30 to 39 in good health. The conserved cysteine and the conserved F or W are not part of the CDR3 here. Size values are once, few and many counts, or a class for expanded clones, and some rows have none.

abundance: .
j_gene: TRBJ1-2
v_gene: TRBV5-1
CDR3aa: ASSNGQGVSYT

abundance: few
j_gene: .
v_gene: TRBV4-2
CDR3aa: ASSQDPRGRAGEQY

abundance: .
j_gene: TRBJ2-3
v_gene: TRBV6-5
CDR3aa: ASGRDTQY

abundance: .
j_gene: TRBJ1-1
v_gene: TRBV10-3
CDR3aa: ASEGTANTEAF

abundance: .
j_gene: TRBJ2-1
v_gene: TRBV6-5
CDR3aa: ASSYSRVGEQF

abundance: .
j_gene: TRBJ1-5
v_gene: TRBV7-2
CDR3aa: ASSLGRVGQPQH

abundance: .
j_gene: TRBJ2-1
v_gene: TRBV18
CDR3aa: ASSPPGTVYNEQF

abundance: .
j_gene: TRBJ2-7
v_gene: TRBV7-2
CDR3aa: ASSLASQNSYEQY

abundance: .
j_gene: TRBJ2-7
v_gene: TRBV28
CDR3aa: ASSSTGGLYEQY

abundance: .
j_gene: TRBJ2-1
v_gene: TRBV21-1
CDR3aa: ASSTTSGAGQGVNEQF

abundance: once
j_gene: TRBJ2-2
v_gene: TRBV5-1
CDR3aa: ASSPHRDTGELF

abundance: .
j_gene: TRBJ2-1
v_gene: TRBV5-1
CDR3aa: ASSLAYRVDINEQF

abundance: .
j_gene: TRBJ2-7
v_gene: TRBV6-1
CDR3aa: ASSDQPETYEQY

abundance: .
j_gene: TRBJ2-3
v_gene: TRBV19
CDR3aa: ASMVGMGRGRGTDTQY

abundance: .
j_gene: TRBJ1-1
v_gene: TRBV11-2
CDR3aa: ASSSPGSPNFEAF

abundance: once
j_gene: TRBJ2-5
v_gene: TRBV5-1
CDR3aa: ASSSMAETQY

abundance: .
j_gene: TRBJ2-7
v_gene: TRBV2
CDR3aa: ASSTSRDRHGGYEQY

abundance: .
j_gene: TRBJ2-1
v_gene: TRBV29-1
CDR3aa: SVGGDSYNEQF

abundance: .
j_gene: TRBJ2-1
v_gene: TRBV7-8
CDR3aa: ASSLGGNGPRNEQF

abundance: few
j_gene: TRBJ2-3
v_gene: TRBV5-1
CDR3aa: ASSPSGRTDTQY

abundance: .
j_gene: TRBJ2-1
v_gene: TRBV7-8
CDR3aa: ASSLIEGAPF

abundance: .
j_gene: TRBJ2-1
v_gene: TRBV25-1
CDR3aa: ASSARQGNGNEQF

abundance: .
j_gene: TRBJ2-2
v_gene: TRBV5-6
CDR3aa: ASSWTGTAITGELF

abundance: .
j_gene: TRBJ2-2
v_gene: TRBV4-1
CDR3aa: ASSQVPDYTGELF

abundance: .
j_gene: TRBJ2-1
v_gene: TRBV19
CDR3aa: ASAGWGSNNEQF

abundance: .
j_gene: TRBJ2-3
v_gene: TRBV7-9
CDR3aa: ASRPSGRAGTDTQY

abundance: .
j_gene: TRBJ1-1
v_gene: TRBV28
CDR3aa: ASRPTGTGGTEAF

abundance: few
j_gene: TRBJ1-5
v_gene: TRBV10-3
CDR3aa: AIGGVDQPQH

abundance: .
j_gene: TRBJ1-1
v_gene: TRBV19
CDR3aa: ASRGRGPNTEAF

abundance: .
j_gene: TRBJ2-2
v_gene: TRBV30
CDR3aa: AWNGGASTGELF

abundance: .
j_gene: TRBJ2-7
v_gene: TRBV5-4
CDR3aa: ASSFLTGGPEEQY

abundance: .
j_gene: TRBJ2-1
v_gene: TRBV5-1
CDR3aa: ASSLDSFSYNEQF

abundance: .
j_gene: TRBJ2-3
v_gene: TRBV5-4
CDR3aa: ASSTTSGTDTQY

abundance: .
j_gene: TRBJ2-5
v_gene: TRBV9
CDR3aa: ASSVAGITSSGEETQY

abundance: few
j_gene: TRBJ1-2
v_gene: TRBV11-2
CDR3aa: ASSPDRGSGYT

abundance: .
j_gene: TRBJ2-1
v_gene: TRBV28
CDR3aa: ASSLGQVPNNEQF

abundance: .
j_gene: TRBJ2-3
v_gene: TRBV27
CDR3aa: ASSLQGRAFGTQY